This passage covers 24 T cell receptor beta chains from one sample sequenced in a study of graft-versus-host responses after intestinal transplantation (dated by TCRdb to about 2021). No antigen has been identified for these receptors. The time point label of this sample denotes: cells obtained before transplantation from donor or recipient. Libraries were constructed by the immunoSEQ multiplex PCR assay. TCRdb mirrors the immuneACCESS table, restricted to in-frame sequences. Some clones are absent from its copies; in checked studies, under half trace to an unresolved V gene, and the reason for the others is unknown. In all, the sample holds about 71,000 clones, and around 95% of those were seen once. Around 0.57% of the sample lies in the top ten. The sequences come from unstimulated CD8+ T cells sorted from spleen or lymph node cells, collected before intestinal transplant. The receptors originated from a human donor who received an intestinal transplant.

The chain is built from TRBV28 and TRBJ2-1, with TRBD2 identical over 8 bases. This CDR3 comprises 17 residues. Germline loops: CDR1 MDHEN, CDR2 SYDVKM. Losses at the gene ends were 0 bases for V and 4 bases for J; bases not matched to a gene: 8. CDR3 coding DNA: TGTGCCAGCAGTTTATGGGCACTAGCGGAGGTATACAATGAGCAGTTCTTC. Encoded protein: CASSLWALAEVYNEQFF.

The chain employs TRBV27 and TRBJ2-7; D is uncertain. CDR1 and CDR2 (germline): MNHEY, SMNVEV (reference sequence). CDR3 length: 16 amino acids. V lost 4 bases, J lost 7 bases, and 23 bases lay in between. For the CDR3, the DNA is TGTGCCAGCAGTTGGGGTCTAGGGCAGAGGCCTGAGGAGCAGTACTTC. It yields the protein CASSWGLGQRPEEQYF.

The chain is built from TRBV19 and TRBJ2-1, with no clear D. V was trimmed by 3 bases and J by 0 bases, leaving 9 bases between them. Germline values: CDR1 LNHDA, CDR2 SQIVND (reference sequence). The CDR3 runs 15 residues. The CDR3 nucleotides read TGTGCCAGTAGTATTAGGACCCTCTCCTACAATGAGCAGTTCTTC. Encoded protein: CASSIRTLSYNEQFF.

The chain is built from TRBV13 and TRBJ2-1; the D gene is possibly TRBD1 (6 bases). This CDR3 spans 14 amino acids. Germline CDR1 reads PRHDT; CDR2 reads FYEKMQ (reference sequence). V shed 5 bases and J shed 4 bases, with 12 bases lying between them. CDR3 nucleotide sequence: TGTGCCAGCAGCACAACGGACAGTTACAATGAGCAGTTCTTC. Amino acids: CASSTTDSYNEQFF.

The genes are TRBV27 and TRBJ2-7; D might be TRBD1 (5 bases). Looked up from germline, CDR1 is MNHEY and CDR2 is SMNVEV (reference sequence). The V end lost 3 bases, the J end lost 3 bases, and 12 bases lay between the germline ends. The CDR3 contains 14 residues. Here the CDR3 reads CASSLRQDNYEQYF. CDR3 sequence (DNA): TGTGCCAGCAGTTTGCGTCAGGACAACTACGAGCAGTACTTC.

V and J are TRBV5-4 and TRBJ2-1; TRBD2 might be the D (5 bases). The CDR3 length is 14 residues. CDR1 is SGHNT and CDR2 is YYREEE in the germline V gene (reference sequence). In DNA form, the CDR3 reads TGTGGTACCAGGTCCCAGGAGGTTGTCGATGAGCAGTTCTTC. This gives the protein CGTRSQEVVDEQFF.

This sequence joins TRBV27 and TRBJ2-3; the D call may be TRBD1 or TRBD2 (5 bases each). The germline gives CDR1 MNHEY, CDR2 SMNVEV (reference sequence). V was clipped by 1 base and J by 6 bases, with 5 bases between them. This CDR3 region has 12 residues. This CDR3 reads CASSLWGDTQYF. CDR3 DNA: TGTGCCAGCAGTTTATGGGGGGATACGCAGTATTTT.

The V gene is TRBV4-1, the J gene TRBJ2-7; either TRBD1 or TRBD2 may fit D (5 bases each). The CDR3 runs 14 residues. Germline V lookup: CDR1 MGHRA, CDR2 YSYEKL. Between the trimmed V and J ends, which lost 0 bases and 8 bases, there was a span of 14 bases. CDR3 sequence: CASSQDYFWGKQYF. CDR3 nucleotide sequence: TGCGCCAGCAGCCAAGATTATTTTTGGGGGAAGCAGTACTTC.

V gene TRBV28 combines with J gene TRBJ1-1; 9 bases map to TRBD1. This CDR3 is built from 14 residues. CDR1 MDHEN and CDR2 SYDVKM come from the germline V gene. V was clipped by 3 bases and J by 4 bases; unmatched bases: 3. The CDR3 region has the DNA TGTGCCAGCAGTTTGGGACAGGGTAGCACTGAAGCTTTCTTT. Residues: CASSLGQGSTEAFF.

CDR3 sequence (DNA): TGTGCCAGCAGCTTAGATCCGCGGGGGCGCGAGACCCAGTACTTC. Its translation: CASSLDPRGRETQYF. This chain uses TRBV11-2 with TRBJ2-5; D perhaps matches TRBD2 (7 bases). CDR1 is SGHAT and CDR2 is FQNNGV in the germline V gene. CDR3 length: 15 amino acids. The germline V and J ends were trimmed by 0 bases and 5 bases, with 13 bases remaining between them.

The chain has TRBV19 and TRBJ1-5; D is possibly TRBD1 (6 bases). The germline V gene encodes CDR1 LNHDA and CDR2 SQIVND (reference sequence). Trimming removed 8 bases at V and 4 bases at J, with 15 bases between. The CDR3 runs 14 residues. CDR3 bases: TGTGCCAGTGAAGACAGGCCGAATAATCAGCCCCAGCATTTT. Protein: CASEDRPNNQPQHF. The variable domain in full, completed from reference TRBV19 and TRBJ1-5, reads DGGITQSPKYLFRKEGQNVTLSCEQNLNHDAMYWYRQDPGQGLRLIYYSQIVNDFQKGDIAEGYSVSREKKESFPLTVTSAQKNPTAFYLCASEDRPNNQPQHFGDGTRLSIL.

A word on this clone: This CDR3 is also generated by other DNA sequences in the sample. The V call is TRBV11-2, the J call TRBJ2-7, with 7 bases aligning to TRBD1. The CDR3 is made up of 19 amino acids. The trim removed 1 base at V and 0 bases at J, leaving 15 bases unmatched. Germline values: CDR1 SGHAT, CDR2 FQNNGV. The chain's CDR3 is CASSLVVAGGRGSSYEQYF. CDR3 nucleotides: TGTGCCAGCAGCTTAGTGGTTGCAGGGGGAAGGGGGTCCTCCTACGAGCAGTACTTC.

This clone was recorded a few times. J is TRBJ2-7 and V is TRBV7-3; no definite D call. The germline V gene encodes CDR1 SGHTA and CDR2 FQGTGA. The CDR3 is 11 residues long. V was pared by 5 bases and J by 5 bases, with 7 bases between. The CDR3 protein is CASSPNNEQYF. The CDR3 nucleotides are TGTGCCAGCAGCCCCAACAACGAGCAGTACTTC.

V gene TRBV7-8 combines with J gene TRBJ1-1, with a weak D call TRBD1 (5 bases). Trimming cost V 6 bases and J 4 bases, with 15 bases left between them. The CDR3 runs to 14 residues. The V gene's germline CDR1 is SGHVS and CDR2 FQNEAQ. DNA of the CDR3: TGTGCCAGCAGTAAGCGGCAGGGAGGCACTGAAGCTTTCTTT. Translating gives CASSKRQGGTEAFF.

The chain uses TRBV6-5 and TRBJ1-1; D possibly corresponds to TRBD1 (6 bases). Between the trimmed V and J ends, which lost 6 bases and 4 bases, there was a span of 12 bases. The germline gives CDR1 MNHEY, CDR2 SVGAGI. The CDR3 length is 13 residues. The chain's CDR3 is CASSPGGATEAFF. The CDR3 region has the DNA TGTGCCAGCAGCCCGGGGGGGGCCACTGAAGCTTTCTTT.

J is TRBJ2-1 and V is TRBV7-9; TRBD2 is a possible D gene (5 bases). There are 15 residues in the CDR3. Germline CDR1 SEHNR, CDR2 FQNEAQ (reference sequence). V lost 1 base and J 12 bases, leaving 19 bases between the germline ends. The chain's CDR3 is CASSLGGDYGDGQFF. DNA of the CDR3: TGTGCCAGCAGCTTAGGGGGAGATTACGGTGACGGGCAGTTCTTC. Drawing the rest from reference TRBV7-9 and TRBJ2-1, the complete variable domain is DTGVSQNPRHKITKRGQNVTFRCDPISEHNRLYWYRQTLGQGPEFLTYFQNEAQLEKSRLLSDRFSAERPKGSFSTLEIQRTEQGDSAMYLCASSLGGDYGDGQFFGPGTRLTVL.

This chain links TRBV15 with TRBJ1-1; a weak D match, TRBD1 (6 bases). Germline loops: CDR1 LNHNV, CDR2 YYDKDF (reference sequence). Trimming took off 5 bases at V and 3 bases at J, with 16 bases between the two ends. The CDR3 has 15 residues. Here the CDR3 reads CATSPRPGQDTEAFF. For the CDR3, the DNA is TGTGCCACCAGCCCACGCCCGGGACAAGACACTGAAGCTTTCTTT.

In this sample, this clone turned up a few times. This chain connects TRBV4-1 to TRBJ1-4, with D uncertain. Trimming took 1 base from V and 4 from J, leaving 7 bases between them. CDR1 is MGHRA, CDR2 YSYEKL, per germline. The CDR3 has 14 amino acids. The chain's CDR3 is CASSQVESNEKLFF. CDR3 DNA: TGCGCCAGCAGCCAAGTGGAGAGTAATGAAAAACTGTTTTTT.

The chain uses TRBV9 and TRBJ2-3; D is possibly TRBD1 or TRBD2 (6 bases each). Trimming removed 0 bases from V and 3 bases from J, with 14 bases in between. Germline assignment: CDR1 SGDLS and CDR2 YYNGEE. This CDR3 spans 16 amino acids. This CDR3 is CASSVEGRDTTDTQYF. The CDR3 region has the DNA TGTGCCAGCAGCGTAGAGGGGCGGGACACTACAGATACGCAGTATTTT.

The chain recombines TRBV7-9 with TRBJ2-3, with a possible D match to TRBD2 (5 bases). CDR1 and CDR2 (germline): SEHNR, FQNEAQ (reference sequence). The CDR3 consists of 19 residues. The ends were cut back, 1 base at V and 1 base at J, with 21 bases in the middle. This chain's CDR3 is CASSLVRASRDGGTDTQYF. In DNA form, the CDR3 reads TGTGCCAGCAGCTTAGTGAGGGCGTCCCGCGACGGGGGCACAGATACGCAGTATTTT.

CDR3 sequence reads: CASRDFTQPIVNEQFF. The CDR3 region has the DNA TGCGCCAGCAGGGACTTTACACAACCGATCGTCAATGAGCAGTTCTTC. The chain couples TRBV5-1 to TRBJ2-1, with D possibly being TRBD2 (5 bases). CDR3 size: 16 residues. V was trimmed by 5 bases and J by 6 bases, leaving 21 bases between them. Germline-derived CDR1 and CDR2 are SGHRS and YFSETQ.

V usage is TRBV25-1 and J usage is TRBJ2-1; 13 nucleotides align to TRBD2. Trimming took 3 bases from V and 6 from J; bases not matched to a gene: 5. The CDR3 is 16 amino acids. Germline CDR1 is MGHDK and CDR2 is SYGVNS. The CDR3 is CASSDHGLAGVNEQFF. The CDR3 DNA follows: TGTGCCAGCAGTGACCACGGACTAGCGGGAGTCAATGAGCAGTTCTTC.

J is TRBJ1-5 and V is TRBV7-8; D remains unclear. V lost 2 bases to trimming and J lost 8 bases, with 7 bases between them. Per germline, CDR1 SGHVS and CDR2 FQNEAQ. CDR3 length: 12 amino acids. This chain's CDR3 is CASSLRVEPQHF. The DNA of the CDR3 is TGTGCCAGCAGCTTAAGGGTGGAGCCCCAGCATTTT.

The rearrangement uses TRBV4-1 and TRBJ2-7; 9 nucleotides match TRBD2. V gave up 3 bases and J gave up 0 bases; unmatched junction bases: 3. Germline V lookup: CDR1 MGHRA, CDR2 YSYEKL. CDR3 length equals 15 residues. The CDR3 nucleotides read TGCGCCAGCAGCCACCTTAGCGGGAGCTCCTACGAGCAGTACTTC. Translating it yields CASSHLSGSSYEQYF.